A single T cell receptor beta chain is shown here with its context. As processed by the authors: How many nucleated cells were present was estimated from reference gene primer amplification. Here immunoSEQ multiplex PCR was the method, and the copy in TCRdb shows in-frame clones only, minus some. For V, J and clone size, that table is used; D and trimming come from the DNA. The table shows roughly 400,000 clones, with 70% to 90% occurring only once. The data derive from a study of blood T cell repertoires in COVID-19. Study-wide background: Specimens from acute and convalescent COVID-19 originated in the United States, Italy and Spain.

With 5 bases clipped from V and 1 base from J, the junction kept 9 bases outside the gene matches. The CDR3 has 17 amino acids. Germline V lookup: CDR1 MNHNY, CDR2 SVGAGI (reference sequence). Individuals drawn from 20 to 25 US areas were about 18 to 95 years old. Cohort assignment relied on participant-reported clinical history. What was sequenced was PBMCs or T cells enriched from blood (not recorded which). This sequence was found in a woman under 30 who had been exposed to COVID-19. The genes are TRBV6-6 and TRBJ2-1; 9 bases map to TRBD1. CDR3 nucleotide sequence: TGTGCCAGCAGTCCGACAGGGGGACCCGGGTCCTACAATGAGCAGTTCTTC. This gives the protein CASSPTGGPGSYNEQFF.